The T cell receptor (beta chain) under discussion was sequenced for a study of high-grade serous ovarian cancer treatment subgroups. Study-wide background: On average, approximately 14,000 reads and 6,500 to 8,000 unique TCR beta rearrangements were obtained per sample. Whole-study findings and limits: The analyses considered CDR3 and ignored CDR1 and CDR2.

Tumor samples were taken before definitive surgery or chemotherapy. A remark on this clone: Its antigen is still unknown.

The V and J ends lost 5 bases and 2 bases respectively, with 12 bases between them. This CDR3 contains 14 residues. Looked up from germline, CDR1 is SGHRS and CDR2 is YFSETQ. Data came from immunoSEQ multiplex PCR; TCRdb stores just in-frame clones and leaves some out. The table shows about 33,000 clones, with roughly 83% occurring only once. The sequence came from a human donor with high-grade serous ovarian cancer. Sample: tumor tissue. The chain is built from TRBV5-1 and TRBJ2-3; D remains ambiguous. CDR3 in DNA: TGCGCCAGCAGTTCTCATCCTCCCACAGATACGCAGTATTTT. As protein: CASSSHPPTDTQYF.